The rows below give T cell receptor beta chains drawn from one sample of a study of CD4 T cells in relation to SARS-CoV-2 and coronaviruses. The antigens these receptors bind are not known. TCRdb's copy holds only in-frame clones and misses some; the assay was immunoSEQ multiplex PCR. The sample holds approximately 30,000 clones, about 70% seen once. The sequenced sample was CD4+ T cells from PBMCs, cultured in vitro. The source is a human donor in good health. The CDR3 runs from the conserved cysteine through the conserved F or W. A D gene is named only where the DNA matches it firmly. Not all rows give a size; the values are once, few, many and, for expanded clones, a class.

cdr3_nt: TGTGCCAGCAGCCAGGCCCTAAACACTGAAGCTTTCTTT
cdr3_aa: CASSQALNTEAFF
j_call: TRBJ1-1
v_call: TRBV7-9
clone_size: .
d_call: .

cdr3_nt: TGTGCCAGCAGCCAAGATCTGGCCGGGGGCAGAGCAGATACGCAGTATTTT
cdr3_aa: CASSQDLAGGRADTQYF
j_call: TRBJ2-3
v_call: TRBV3-1/TRBV3-2
clone_size: .
d_call: .

cdr3_nt: TGTGCCAGCAGCTTGACAGGGCGCTCTGGAAACACCATATATTTT
cdr3_aa: CASSLTGRSGNTIYF
j_call: TRBJ1-3
v_call: TRBV11-2
clone_size: few
d_call: TRBD1

cdr3_nt: TGCAGTGCTGATATCGGAAACACCATATATTTT
cdr3_aa: CSADIGNTIYF
j_call: TRBJ1-3
v_call: TRBV20-1
clone_size: .
d_call: .

cdr3_nt: TGTGCCAGCAGGGAGGGGCTGGATAACTATGGCTACACCTTC
cdr3_aa: CASREGLDNYGYTF
j_call: TRBJ1-2
v_call: TRBV11-1
clone_size: .
d_call: .

cdr3_nt: TGTGCCAGCAGTTACCCACCCCCTAGCGGACTCTCCTACGAGCAGTACTTC
cdr3_aa: CASSYPPPSGLSYEQYF
j_call: TRBJ2-7
v_call: TRBV6-2/TRBV6-3
clone_size: .
d_call: TRBD2

cdr3_nt: TGCGCCAGCAGCTCATCAGGGGACTATGGCTACACCTTC
cdr3_aa: CASSSSGDYGYTF
j_call: TRBJ1-2
v_call: TRBV5-1
clone_size: .
d_call: .

cdr3_nt: TGCGCCAGCAGCTTGGAGGGGGACAGGGTCCACGAGCAGTACTTC
cdr3_aa: CASSLEGDRVHEQYF
j_call: TRBJ2-7
v_call: TRBV5-1
clone_size: .
d_call: TRBD1

cdr3_nt: TGTGCCAGCAAGACAGAACGCTCTGGAAACACCATATATTTT
cdr3_aa: CASKTERSGNTIYF
j_call: TRBJ1-3
v_call: TRBV6-5
clone_size: .
d_call: .

cdr3_nt: TGTGCCAGCAGTTTAGTAGGGGGGGAAAAACTGTTTTTT
cdr3_aa: CASSLVGGEKLFF
j_call: TRBJ1-4
v_call: TRBV12-3/TRBV12-4
clone_size: few
d_call: .

cdr3_nt: TGTGCCAGTAGTATGGGATCCCCGAACACCGGGGAGCTGTTTTTT
cdr3_aa: CASSMGSPNTGELFF
j_call: TRBJ2-2
v_call: TRBV19
clone_size: .
d_call: .

cdr3_nt: TGTGCCAGCAGCGTAGCAGGGCTAGCGGGTACAGATACGCAGTATTTT
cdr3_aa: CASSVAGLAGTDTQYF
j_call: TRBJ2-3
v_call: TRBV9
clone_size: few
d_call: TRBD2

cdr3_nt: TGTGCCAGTAGTGTGAGGACAGCCAGGGGAGTCGGCTACACCTTC
cdr3_aa: CASSVRTARGVGYTF
j_call: TRBJ1-2
v_call: TRBV19
clone_size: .
d_call: .

cdr3_nt: TGTGCCAGCAGTTACTCCTTGACAGACTATGGCTACACCTTC
cdr3_aa: CASSYSLTDYGYTF
j_call: TRBJ1-2
v_call: TRBV6-5
clone_size: .
d_call: .

cdr3_nt: TGTGCCAGCTCACCACCGTCAGGGGCTCTATTCTATGGCTACACCTTC
cdr3_aa: CASSPPSGALFYGYTF
j_call: TRBJ1-2
v_call: TRBV18
clone_size: .
d_call: .

cdr3_nt: TGCGCCAGCAGCGGTGGGGCGACGAACACCGGGGAGCTGTTTTTT
cdr3_aa: CASSGGATNTGELFF
j_call: TRBJ2-2
v_call: TRBV5-1
clone_size: .
d_call: .

cdr3_nt: TGTGCCAGCAGCTCCAAAAGGGATCCTACCTCGGATGAGCAGTTCTTC
cdr3_aa: CASSSKRDPTSDEQFF
j_call: TRBJ2-1
v_call: TRBV7-8
clone_size: few
d_call: .

cdr3_nt: TGTGCCAGCAGCTTGGGTACAGGGTTGGGCACTGAAGCTTTCTTT
cdr3_aa: CASSLGTGLGTEAFF
j_call: TRBJ1-1
v_call: TRBV5-6
clone_size: .
d_call: .

cdr3_nt: TGTGCCAGCAGCCACTGGACAGGGGGCCACGGGGAGCTGTTTTTT
cdr3_aa: CASSHWTGGHGELFF
j_call: TRBJ2-2
v_call: TRBV7-9
clone_size: .
d_call: TRBD1

cdr3_nt: TGTGCCATCGGGGGGGACACCTTCACCGGGGAGCTGTTTTTT
cdr3_aa: CAIGGDTFTGELFF
j_call: TRBJ2-2
v_call: TRBV10-3
clone_size: .
d_call: .

cdr3_nt: TGTGCCAGCAGTGTAACGCTCGGAAAACTGTTTTTT
cdr3_aa: CASSVTLGKLFF
j_call: TRBJ1-4
v_call: TRBV2
clone_size: .
d_call: .

cdr3_nt: TGCAGCGTTGAAGATCGACGGTCTAACTATGGCTACACCTTC
cdr3_aa: CSVEDRRSNYGYTF
j_call: TRBJ1-2
v_call: TRBV29-1
clone_size: large
d_call: .

cdr3_nt: TGTGCCAGCACAGCGGGGCCCTCCTACAATGAGCAGTTCTTC
cdr3_aa: CASTAGPSYNEQFF
j_call: TRBJ2-1
v_call: TRBV9
clone_size: .
d_call: TRBD2

cdr3_nt: TGTGCCAGCAGTTACTCAGGACAGCTAGATGAAAAACTGTTTTTT
cdr3_aa: CASSYSGQLDEKLFF
j_call: TRBJ1-4
v_call: TRBV6-5
clone_size: .
d_call: .

cdr3_nt: TGTGCCAGTAGTATTCTCAGGGAGCTGTTTTTT
cdr3_aa: CASSILRELFF
j_call: TRBJ2-2
v_call: TRBV19
clone_size: .
d_call: .

cdr3_nt: TGTGCCAGCAGTCGGGTGAATGAAAAACTGTTTTTT
cdr3_aa: CASSRVNEKLFF
j_call: TRBJ1-4
v_call: TRBV6-5
clone_size: .
d_call: .

cdr3_nt: TGTGCCAGCAATAGCCTAGCGGGTGGCTACAATGAGCAGTTCTTC
cdr3_aa: CASNSLAGGYNEQFF
j_call: TRBJ2-1
v_call: TRBV2
clone_size: .
d_call: TRBD2

cdr3_nt: TGCGCCAGCAGCCCTTCGGCGGGGGGGCCCGATGAGCAGTTCTTC
cdr3_aa: CASSPSAGGPDEQFF
j_call: TRBJ2-1
v_call: TRBV5-1
clone_size: .
d_call: TRBD2

cdr3_nt: TGTGCCAGCAGCACTCTTCTAGAGGGAACTGAAGCTTTCTTT
cdr3_aa: CASSTLLEGTEAFF
j_call: TRBJ1-1
v_call: TRBV6-5
clone_size: few
d_call: .

cdr3_nt: TGTGCCAGCAGCCCTACCGATCTAGCGGGAGGGTTCAGACAGGGTGAGCAGTTCTTC
cdr3_aa: CASSPTDLAGGFRQGEQFF
j_call: TRBJ2-1
v_call: TRBV7-9
clone_size: .
d_call: TRBD2

cdr3_nt: TGTGCCATCAGTGGCTTTGGGGACTCCTACGAGCAGTACTTC
cdr3_aa: CAISGFGDSYEQYF
j_call: TRBJ2-7
v_call: TRBV10-3
clone_size: .
d_call: .

cdr3_nt: TGCGCCAGCAGTCATGAGTTCTACAATGAGCAGTTCTTC
cdr3_aa: CASSHEFYNEQFF
j_call: TRBJ2-1
v_call: TRBV23-1
clone_size: .
d_call: .

cdr3_nt: TGTGCCAGCACCACGACTTACAGCGGGAGAATACAGAATGAGCAGTTCTTC
cdr3_aa: CASTTTYSGRIQNEQFF
j_call: TRBJ2-1
v_call: TRBV3-1/TRBV3-2
clone_size: .
d_call: TRBD2

cdr3_nt: TGTGCCAGCAGCTTATCGACGGGCGGGGAGACCCAGTACTTC
cdr3_aa: CASSLSTGGETQYF
j_call: TRBJ2-5
v_call: TRBV7-2
clone_size: .
d_call: .

cdr3_nt: TGCGCCAGCAGCCAAGAGGGGAGTCCCTTAAATCAGCCCCAGCATTTT
cdr3_aa: CASSQEGSPLNQPQHF
j_call: TRBJ1-5
v_call: TRBV4-1
clone_size: few
d_call: .

cdr3_nt: TGTGCCAGCAGCTTATATGGGGCCGATAATCAGCCCCAGCATTTT
cdr3_aa: CASSLYGADNQPQHF
j_call: TRBJ1-5
v_call: TRBV7-2
clone_size: .
d_call: .